The 3 T cell receptor beta chains below were found in one sample sequenced in a study of siplizumab effects on memory and regulatory T cells (dated by TCRdb to the late 2010s). Receptor libraries were prepared by the immunoSEQ multiplex PCR assay. TCRdb mirrors the immuneACCESS table, restricted to in-frame sequences. Some clones are absent from its copies; in checked studies, under half trace to an unresolved V gene, and the reason for the others is unknown. Present in this sample are 100,000 or so clones, approximately 90% of which were seen just once. 1% to 1.3% of the sample goes to the ten largest clones. The specimen was CD4+ T cells sorted from blood. The receptors here all came from a human donor in good health.

This chain joins TRBV27 and TRBJ1-3; no firm D call. V was pared by 7 bases and J by 4 bases, with 11 bases between. The V gene's germline CDR1 is MNHEY and CDR2 SMNVEV (reference sequence). This CDR3 contains 13 residues. The CDR3, as DNA: TGTGCCAGCAAAAACGCCGGAGGAAACACCATATATTTT. Translating it yields CASKNAGGNTIYF.

V gene TRBV29-1 combines with J gene TRBJ1-1, with D uncertain. V gave up 6 bases and J gave up 5 bases, with 13 bases separating them. The CDR3 runs to 12 residues. CDR1 is SQVTM, CDR2 ANQGSEA, per germline. In DNA, the CDR3 is TGCAGCGTAGGGCAGGTAGGAACTGAAGCTTTCTTT. Its translation: CSVGQVGTEAFF. The variable domain in full, with the rest retrieved from reference TRBV29-1 and TRBJ1-1, is SAVISQKPSRDICQRGTSLTIQCQVDSQVTMMFWYRQQPGQSLTLIATANQGSEATYESGFVIDKFPISRPNLTFSTLTVSNMSPEDSSIYLCSVGQVGTEAFFGQGTRLTVV.

The genes are TRBV5-1 and TRBJ2-5, with D uncertain. V was clipped by 4 bases and J by 3 bases, with 10 bases between them. This CDR3 has 13 residues. The germline V gene encodes CDR1 SGHRS and CDR2 YFSETQ. CDR3: CASSNDDEETQYF. DNA for the CDR3: TGCGCCAGCAGCAACGACGATGAAGAGACCCAGTACTTC.